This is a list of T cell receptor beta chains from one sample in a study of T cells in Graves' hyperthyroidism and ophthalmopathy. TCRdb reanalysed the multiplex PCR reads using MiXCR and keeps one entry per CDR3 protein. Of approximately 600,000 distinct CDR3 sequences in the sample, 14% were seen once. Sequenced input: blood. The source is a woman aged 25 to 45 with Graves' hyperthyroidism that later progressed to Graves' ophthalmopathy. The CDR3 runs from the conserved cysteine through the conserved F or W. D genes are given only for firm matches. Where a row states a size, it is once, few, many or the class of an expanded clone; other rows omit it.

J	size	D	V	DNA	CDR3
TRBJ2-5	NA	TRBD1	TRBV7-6	TGTGCCAGCAGCTCACTCCATACAGGGGATCAAGAGACCCAGTACTTC	CASSSLHTGDQETQYF
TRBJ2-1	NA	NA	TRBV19	TGTGCCAGTAGTATGACTCCTTACAATGAGCAGTTCTTC	CASSMTPYNEQFF
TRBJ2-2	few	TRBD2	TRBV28	TGTGCCAGCAGTCCCCCTGGCGGGAGGACCGGGGAGCTGTTTTTT	CASSPPGGRTGELFF
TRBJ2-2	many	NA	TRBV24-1	TGTGCCACCAGTGGAATGAACGGGGAGCTGTTTTTT	CATSGMNGELFF
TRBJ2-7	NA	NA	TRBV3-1	TGTGCCAGCAGCCACGGAGTTCGCGAGCAGTACTTC	CASSHGVREQYF
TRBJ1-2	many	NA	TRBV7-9	TGTGCCAGCAGCTTAAGCGCTCCGGGGGACAGCTACACCTTC	CASSLSAPGDSYTF
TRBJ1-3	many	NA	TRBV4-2	TGTGCCAGCAGCCAAGATACGCGAGGTTCCGGAAACACCATATATTTT	CASSQDTRGSGNTIYF
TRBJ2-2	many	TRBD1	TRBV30	TGTGCCTGGAGTGTGGACAGGGCGAACACCGGGGAGCTGTTTTTT	CAWSVDRANTGELFF
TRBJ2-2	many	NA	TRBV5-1	TGCGCCAGCAGCTTGTTCGGGGCTAACACCGGGGAGCTGTTTTTT	CASSLFGANTGELFF
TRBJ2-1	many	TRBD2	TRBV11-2	TGTGCCAGCAGACCATCGGGACTAGCGGGAGTGAATGAGCAGTTCTTC	CASRPSGLAGVNEQFF
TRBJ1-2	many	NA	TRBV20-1	TGCAGTGCTTACTCAGGGGTTGGCGGCTACACCTTC	CSAYSGVGGYTF
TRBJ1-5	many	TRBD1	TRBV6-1	TGTGCCAGCAGTAGACAGGGACAGCCCCAGCATTTT	CASSRQGQPQHF
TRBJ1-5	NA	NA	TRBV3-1	TGTGCCAGCAGCCAACCCTCCGATCAAAAAGGGAAGTCCTCTCCCCAGCATTTT	CASSQPSDQKGKSSPQHF
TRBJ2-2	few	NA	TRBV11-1	TGTGCCAGCAGCCACCGAGCGGGTGCACTCACCGGGGAGCTGTTTTTT	CASSHRAGALTGELFF
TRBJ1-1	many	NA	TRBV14	TGTGCCAGCAGCTCCGCCGGGGGACTCCGAGCTTTCTTT	CASSSAGGLRAFF
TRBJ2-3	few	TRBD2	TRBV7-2	TGTGCCGTCGGAGCGGGAGAGGCAGATACGCAGTATTTT	CAVGAGEADTQYF
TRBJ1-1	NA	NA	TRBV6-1	TGTGCCAGCAGTGAACTCGGACAGCCTTGCACTGAAGCTTTCTTT	CASSELGQPCTEAFF
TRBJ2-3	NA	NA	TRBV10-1	TGCGCCAGCAGTGGGGGCGGCAGTCAAACAGATACGCAGTATTTT	CASSGGGSQTDTQYF
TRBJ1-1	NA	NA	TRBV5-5	TGTGCCAGCAGCTTGGCCACTACAGCAAACACTGAAGCTTTCTTT	CASSLATTANTEAFF
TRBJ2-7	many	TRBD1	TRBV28	TGTGCCAGCAGTTTTCCATCGGACAGGGGACACGAGCAGTACTTC	CASSFPSDRGHEQYF
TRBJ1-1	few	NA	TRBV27	TGTGCCAGCAGTTTAGTGGGTCGGGGGCCCGGGAACACTGAAGCTTTCTTT	CASSLVGRGPGNTEAFF
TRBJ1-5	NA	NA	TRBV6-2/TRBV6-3	TGTGCCAGCAGTTACTCAGGGTCCAACAATCAGCCCCAGCATTTT	CASSYSGSNNQPQHF
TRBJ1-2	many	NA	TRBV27	TGTGCCAGCAGGGGCCCCGGGGGCTACACCTTC	CASRGPGGYTF
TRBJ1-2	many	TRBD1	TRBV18	TGTGCCAGCTCACCCGCGACAGGGGAGGGCTATGGCTACACCTTC	CASSPATGEGYGYTF
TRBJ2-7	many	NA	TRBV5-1	TGCGCCAGCAGCGGGTGGGACACCTCCTACGAGCAGTACTTC	CASSGWDTSYEQYF
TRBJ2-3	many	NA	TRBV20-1	TGCAGTGCTGGCTTGGTTGGAGATACGCAGTATTTT	CSAGLVGDTQYF
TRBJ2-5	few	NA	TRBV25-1	TGTGCCAGCACCCCGCGGGACAACCAAGAGACCCAGTACTTC	CASTPRDNQETQYF
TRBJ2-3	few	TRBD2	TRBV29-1	TGCAGCGTGCCTAGCGGACCGCACAGTGACACAGATACGCAGTATTTT	CSVPSGPHSDTDTQYF
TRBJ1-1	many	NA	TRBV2	TGTGCCAGCAGATGGGGGGAGAACACTGAAGCTTTCTTT	CASRWGENTEAFF
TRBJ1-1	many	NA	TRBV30	TGTGCCTGGAGTGACTCCGGGACAGAAGCTTTCTTT	CAWSDSGTEAFF
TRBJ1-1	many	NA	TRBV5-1	TGCGCCAGCAGCTTGGCCGGGATGAACACTGAAGCTTTCTTT	CASSLAGMNTEAFF
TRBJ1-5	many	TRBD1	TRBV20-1	TGCAGTGCTGTCCGGGACAGTAGCAATCAGCCCCAGCATTTT	CSAVRDSSNQPQHF
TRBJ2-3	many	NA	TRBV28	TGTGCCAGCAGTTTAGCCCCAGGCGGAGGGGCAGATACGCAGTATTTT	CASSLAPGGGADTQYF
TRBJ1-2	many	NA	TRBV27	TGTGCCAGCAGTTTACCTGACGGGGCGGGTGGCTACACCTTC	CASSLPDGAGGYTF
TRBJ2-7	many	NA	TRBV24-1	TGTGCCACCAGTGATGGCCATTCCTACGAGCAGTACTTC	CATSDGHSYEQYF
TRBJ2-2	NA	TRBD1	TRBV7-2	TGTGCCAGCAGCGAGAACAGGGGGGTCGCCGGGGAGCTGTTTTTT	CASSENRGVAGELFF
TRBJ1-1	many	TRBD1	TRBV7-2	TGTGCCAGCAGCAAGGCACAGGGGGCCACTGAAGCTTTCTTT	CASSKAQGATEAFF
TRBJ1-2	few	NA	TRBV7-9	TGTGCCAGCAGAGGAGGGACCGAGAATGATGGCTACACCTTC	CASRGGTENDGYTF
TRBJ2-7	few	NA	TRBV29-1	TGCAGCGTTGCTAGGGCGGGGACCTACGAGCAGTACTTC	CSVARAGTYEQYF
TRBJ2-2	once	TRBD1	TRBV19	TGTGCCAGTAGTCGGACAGGGACCACCGGGGAGCTGTTTTTT	CASSRTGTTGELFF
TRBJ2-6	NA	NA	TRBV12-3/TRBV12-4	TGTGCCAGCAGTCGACGGGGCGGTGCTCTGGAGGCCAACGTCCTGACTTTC	CASSRRGGALEANVLTF
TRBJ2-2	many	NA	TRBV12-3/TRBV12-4	TGTGCCAGCAGTTTAGGACATTCTACCGGGGAGCTGTTTTTT	CASSLGHSTGELFF
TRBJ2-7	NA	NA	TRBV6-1	TGTGCCAGCAGTGCGATGGACATCAGAGGACCCTACGAGCAGTACTTC	CASSAMDIRGPYEQYF